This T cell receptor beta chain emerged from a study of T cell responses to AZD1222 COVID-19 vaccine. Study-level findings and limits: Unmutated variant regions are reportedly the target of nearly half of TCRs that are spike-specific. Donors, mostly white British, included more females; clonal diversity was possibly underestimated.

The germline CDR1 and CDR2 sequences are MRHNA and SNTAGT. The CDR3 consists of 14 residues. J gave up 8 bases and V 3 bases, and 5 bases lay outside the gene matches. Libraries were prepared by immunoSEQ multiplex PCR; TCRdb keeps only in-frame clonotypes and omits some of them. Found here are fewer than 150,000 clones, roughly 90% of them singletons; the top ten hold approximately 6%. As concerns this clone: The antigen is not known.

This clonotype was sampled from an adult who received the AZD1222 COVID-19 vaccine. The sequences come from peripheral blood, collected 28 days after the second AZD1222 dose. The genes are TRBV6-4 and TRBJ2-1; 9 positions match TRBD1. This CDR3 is CASSEGQGFHEQFF. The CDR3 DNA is TGTGCCAGCAGTGAGGGACAGGGTTTCCATGAGCAGTTCTTC.